These 24 T cell receptor beta chains originate from one sample sequenced in a study of shared clonotypes between healthy human individuals. Clones were read by immunoSEQ multiplex PCR, and TCRdb kept only the in-frame ones, dropping some. The sample contains roughly 380,000 clones, about 96% of which appear only once. Sequenced input: memory CD8+ T cells sorted from blood. Subset given: CD45RO+ cells pooled with CCR7-negative TemRA cells. The origin of the receptors is a man under 40 in good health.

This sequence joins TRBV7-8 and TRBJ2-5; no definite D call. The CDR3 runs to 14 residues. Trimming took off 3 bases at V and 2 bases at J, with 10 bases between the two ends. Germline loops: CDR1 SGHVS, CDR2 FQNEAQ. The CDR3, as DNA: TGTGCCAGCAGCTTGATTCTAGGGCAAGAGACCCAGTACTTC. Its translation: CASSLILGQETQYF.

This chain connects TRBV6-1 to TRBJ2-1; no definite D call. The CDR3 has 15 residues. Germline V gene sequence: CDR1 MNHNS, CDR2 SASEGT. With 10 bases removed from V and 7 bases from J, the gap between germline ends came to 23 bases. The CDR3 protein is CATARHGRFLNEQFF. Here the CDR3 DNA reads TGTGCCACCGCACGTCATGGCAGGTTCTTGAATGAGCAGTTCTTC.

The V gene is TRBV27, the J gene TRBJ2-7; D may be TRBD2 (5 bases). The CDR3 is 14 residues long. Trimming cost V 2 bases and J 3 bases, with 11 bases left between them. Germline values: CDR1 MNHEY, CDR2 SMNVEV (reference sequence). CDR3 bases: TGTGCCAGCAGTTTAACCGGGATCGGCTACGAGCAGTACTTC. Translating gives CASSLTGIGYEQYF.

V is TRBV9 and J is TRBJ1-5, with 7 positions matching TRBD1. Per germline, CDR1 SGDLS and CDR2 YYNGEE. CDR3 length: 17 amino acids. The V and J ends lost 10 bases and 0 bases, in that order; junction bases with no gene match: 16. The CDR3 protein is CAAHGPRQGFSNQPQHF. The CDR3 DNA follows: TGTGCCGCTCATGGGCCTCGACAGGGTTTTAGCAATCAGCCCCAGCATTTT.

This chain connects TRBV10-3 to TRBJ1-5, with D unresolved. Germline loops: CDR1 ENHRY, CDR2 SYGVKD. Deletions cut 2 bases from V and 3 bases from J, with 8 bases between. The CDR3 has 14 amino acids. The CDR3 DNA sequence: TGTGCCATCAGTGAGGGGCAGGACAATCAGCCCCAGCATTTT. Its translation is CAISEGQDNQPQHF.

A word on this clone: A much larger clone differs by one base, so this may be a read error. The chain has TRBV7-9 and TRBJ1-1; no clear D gene. CDR3 length equals 12 residues. CDR1 is SEHNR, CDR2 FQNEAQ, per germline (reference sequence). Trimming took 2 bases from V and 3 from J, leaving 4 bases between them. The CDR3 is CASSLQDTEAFF. In nucleotides, the CDR3 is TGTGCCAGCAGCTTACAGGACACTGAAGCTTTCTTT.

The chain carries TRBV27 and TRBJ2-7; possibly TRBD1 or TRBD2 for D (5 bases each). Trimming took off 3 bases at V and 4 bases at J, with 19 bases between the two ends. CDR1 is MNHEY, CDR2 SMNVEV, per germline (reference sequence). The CDR3 loop spans 16 amino acids. The CDR3 DNA sequence: TGTGCCAGCAGTTTGACTACAGGTATGGGCTTATACGAGCAGTACTTC. This codes for CASSLTTGMGLYEQYF.

The rearrangement links TRBV2 to TRBJ2-1; 8 nucleotides line up with TRBD2. The CDR3 totals 12 residues. Unmatched junction bases numbered 3, after V lost 7 bases and J lost 7 bases. Germline assignment: CDR1 SNHLY and CDR2 FYNNEI. As DNA, the CDR3 is TGTGCCAGCAAGGCTAGCGGGAATGAGCAGTTCTTC. Its protein product is CASKASGNEQFF.

This sequence joins TRBV4-2 and TRBJ2-7, with 10 bases matching TRBD2. The CDR3 is 16 amino acids. Trimming took 0 bases from V and 7 from J; bases not matched to a gene: 9. Germline CDR1 reads LGHNA; CDR2 reads YNFKEQ. This chain's CDR3 is CASSQEGTSGIGEQYF. CDR3 sequence (DNA): TGTGCCAGCAGCCAAGAGGGAACTAGCGGGATCGGAGAGCAGTACTTC.

The rearrangement joins TRBV5-1 to TRBJ2-3, with D unresolved. With 0 bases removed from V and 0 bases from J, the gap between germline ends came to 11 bases. This CDR3 region has 16 residues. The germline CDR1 and CDR2 sequences are SGHRS and YFSETQ. The DNA of the CDR3 is TGCGCCAGCAGCTTGGGGGTTATGAAAAGCACAGATACGCAGTATTTT. Its translation is CASSLGVMKSTDTQYF.

The chain joins TRBV9 to TRBJ1-3; a possible D gene is TRBD1 (6 bases). Germline CDR1 SGDLS, CDR2 YYNGEE. Trimming removed 0 bases from V and 3 bases from J, with 7 bases in between. The CDR3 is 14 amino acids. The CDR3 region is CASSVGGLGNTIYF. CDR3 nucleotides: TGTGCCAGCAGCGTAGGGGGGCTTGGAAACACCATATATTTT.

The CDR3: CASSQVGTGTVYGYTF. CDR3 bases: TGCGCCAGCAGCCAAGTCGGGACAGGGACGGTTTATGGCTACACCTTC. This sequence joins TRBV4-1 and TRBJ1-2; 9 positions match TRBD1. V dropped 1 base and J dropped 5; count of bases not matched to a gene: 8. This CDR3 has 16 residues. Germline V gene sequence: CDR1 MGHRA, CDR2 YSYEKL.

The chain is built from TRBV6-6 and TRBJ2-1, with TRBD1 identical over 12 bases. The V gene's germline CDR1 is MNHNY and CDR2 SVGAGI (reference sequence). The CDR3 is 16 residues long. Trimming cost V 6 bases and J 12 bases; bases outside gene matches: 15. The CDR3 region has the DNA TGTGCCAGCAGCAATAAGGGGGACAGGGGGCTTAAGCGGCAGTTCTTC. Its translation: CASSNKGDRGLKRQFF.

The rearrangement uses TRBV2 and TRBJ2-1; TRBD2 agrees at 11 bases. The CDR3 is made up of 14 amino acids. Germline V gene lookup returns CDR1 SNHLY and CDR2 FYNNEI. Losses at the gene ends were 7 bases for V and 9 bases for J; bases not matched to a gene: 8. The chain's CDR3 is CASMWLAGGGEQFF. The CDR3, as DNA: TGTGCCAGCATGTGGCTAGCGGGAGGCGGTGAGCAGTTCTTC.

This clone was seen a single time. The chain recombines TRBV11-3 with TRBJ2-4, with a possible D match to TRBD1 (6 bases). The CDR3 covers 13 residues. The V gene's germline CDR1 is SGHNT and CDR2 YENEEA. Trimming removed 4 bases from V and 6 bases from J, with 10 bases in between. CDR3 loop: CASSSRGANIQYF. Written as DNA, the CDR3 is TGTGCCAGCAGCTCCAGGGGCGCAAACATTCAGTACTTC. Filled out from reference TRBV11-3 and TRBJ2-4, the complete variable domain reads EAGVVQSPRYKIIEKKQPVAFWCNPISGHNTLYWYLQNLGQGPELLIRYENEEAVDDSQLPKDRFSAERLKGVDSTLKIQPAELGDSAVYLCASSSRGANIQYFGAGTRLSVL.

The CDR3 DNA reads as TGTGCCAGCAAAACGGGAGCCAGAGACAATGAGCAGTTCTTC. Encoded protein: CASKTGARDNEQFF. This rearrangement joins TRBV2 to TRBJ2-1; tentative D call: TRBD2 (6 bases). The length of the CDR3 is 14 residues. V lost 7 bases and J lost 5, with 15 bases in between. Germline CDR1 reads SNHLY; CDR2 reads FYNNEI.

The gene calls are TRBV14 and TRBJ2-5; D is undetermined. Trimming took off 4 bases at V and 1 base at J, with 13 bases between the two ends. Germline loops: CDR1 SGHDN, CDR2 FVKESK. CDR3 length: 15 residues. Here the CDR3 DNA reads TGTGCCAGCAGCCCCCGAAAATTGGTCCAAGAGACCCAGTACTTC. As protein: CASSPRKLVQETQYF.

The chain employs TRBV4-2 and TRBJ2-7; D is uncertain. V lost 0 bases and J lost 8, with 8 bases in between. The CDR3 covers 12 residues. Germline V gives CDR1 LGHNA, CDR2 YNFKEQ. DNA for the CDR3: TGTGCCAGCAGCCAAGAATACGAAAAGCAGTACTTC. Translating gives CASSQEYEKQYF.

V gene TRBV5-4 combines with J gene TRBJ2-3; D call uncertain. V lost 3 bases and J 0 bases, leaving 2 bases between the germline ends. Germline-derived CDR1 and CDR2 are SGHNT and YYREEE (reference sequence). This CDR3 region has 12 residues. The CDR3 reads CASSSSTDTQYF. CDR3 DNA sequence: TGTGCCAGCAGCTCTAGCACAGATACGCAGTATTTT.

The chain carries TRBV28 and TRBJ2-5; TRBD2 agrees at 9 bases. The germline V gene has CDR1 MDHEN and CDR2 SYDVKM. This CDR3 is 18 amino acids long. V dropped 3 bases and J dropped 2; count of bases not matched to a gene: 13. The CDR3 coding sequence is TGTGCCAGCAGTTTGGGGTTTAGGTCTAGCGGGATTCAAGAGACCCAGTACTTC. It encodes CASSLGFRSSGIQETQYF.

The J gene is TRBJ2-7, the V gene TRBV28; TRBD1 might be the D (6 bases). The CDR3 consists of 12 residues. From germline, CDR1 is MDHEN and CDR2 SYDVKM. Trimming took 4 bases from V and 2 from J, leaving 6 bases between them. The CDR3 loop is CASSWTAYEQYF. DNA for the CDR3: TGTGCCAGCAGTTGGACAGCCTACGAGCAGTACTTC.

The V call is TRBV9, the J call TRBJ2-5; tentatively, D is TRBD2 (5 bases). The germline V and J ends were trimmed by 4 bases and 4 bases, with 17 bases remaining between them. Per germline, CDR1 SGDLS and CDR2 YYNGEE. CDR3 length: 15 residues. The CDR3 coding sequence is TGTGCCAGCAGCCCGTTTTTAGAGGCGGGAGAGACCCAGTACTTC. It translates to CASSPFLEAGETQYF.

The chain recombines TRBV10-1 with TRBJ2-7; 10 bases line up with TRBD1. The ends lost 5 bases at V and 2 bases at J; junction bases unmatched: 6. The germline V gene encodes CDR1 WNHNN and CDR2 SYGVQD (reference sequence). The CDR3 has 15 amino acids. For the CDR3, the DNA is TGCGCCAGCAGTCGGGGACAGGGGAATACCTACGAGCAGTACTTC. Translation: CASSRGQGNTYEQYF.

The V and J genes are TRBV23-1 and TRBJ1-5; D unclear. TRBV23-1 carries the ORF label, with uncertain function. The CDR3 spans 18 residues. Trimming stripped 4 bases from V and 0 bases from J, with 19 bases between. Here the CDR3 reads CASSPGSAAPDSNQPQHF. In DNA form, the CDR3 reads TGCGCCAGCAGTCCGGGCAGTGCCGCTCCTGATAGCAATCAGCCCCAGCATTTT.